These T cell receptor beta chains were read from a single sample in a study of blood T cell repertoires in COVID-19. The protocol was immunoSEQ multiplex PCR, while the TCRdb copy is restricted to in-frame clones and leaves out a portion. The table includes 120,000 or so clones, roughly nine tenths detected once. The sequencing input was peripheral blood. These receptors came from a man aged 50 to 59 with active COVID-19. Each CDR3 is given with its conserved first and last residue. The D gene is left open where the match is weak. Rows may omit the clone size; those that give it use once, few, many or a size class.

j_gene	v_gene	d_gene	abundance	CDR3aa	CDR3nt
TRBJ2-6	TRBV12-5	NA	NA	CASGSRSSGANVLTF	TGTGCTAGTGGTTCCCGGAGCTCTGGGGCCAACGTCCTGACTTTC
TRBJ2-5	TRBV3-1/TRBV3-2	NA	NA	CASSQEGGSETQYF	TGTGCCAGCAGCCAAGAAGGAGGGTCAGAGACCCAGTACTTC
TRBJ2-1	TRBV29-1	NA	once	CSVGGQQLYNEQFF	TGCAGCGTGGGGGGACAGCAACTATACAATGAGCAGTTCTTC
TRBJ2-1	TRBV19	TRBD2	NA	CASSISGLLNEQFF	TGTGCCAGTAGTATATCGGGACTACTCAATGAGCAGTTCTTC
TRBJ2-1	TRBV27	TRBD2	NA	CASGRLAGDNEQFF	TGTGCCAGCGGGCGACTAGCGGGAGATAATGAGCAGTTCTTC
TRBJ1-2	TRBV11-3	TRBD1	NA	CASSVPGTDYGYTF	TGTGCCAGCAGTGTTCCCGGGACAGATTATGGCTACACCTTC
TRBJ1-2	TRBV4-2	NA	NA	CASSQEAGADYTF	TGTGCCAGCAGCCAAGAAGCAGGGGCAGACTACACCTTC
TRBJ1-1	TRBV6-1	TRBD1	NA	CASSEWGQGNTKTEAFF	TGTGCCAGCAGTGAATGGGGACAGGGGAATACGAAAACTGAAGCTTTCTTT
TRBJ1-2	TRBV7-6	NA	NA	CASSLRTVGGYTF	TGTGCCAGCAGCTTGAGGACAGTAGGCGGCTACACCTTC
TRBJ2-1	TRBV7-8	NA	NA	CASSLEGLSNEQFF	TGTGCCAGCAGCTTAGAGGGGTTAAGTAATGAGCAGTTCTTC
TRBJ2-7	TRBV5-1	TRBD1	NA	CASSSGTVSYEQYF	TGCGCCAGCAGCTCCGGGACAGTATCCTACGAGCAGTACTTC
TRBJ1-1	TRBV11-2	NA	NA	CASSLDINTEAFF	TGTGCCAGCAGCTTAGATATTAACACTGAAGCTTTCTTT
TRBJ2-1	TRBV25-1	TRBD2	NA	CASSASGRASEEQFF	TGTGCCAGCAGTGCTAGCGGGAGGGCCTCTGAGGAGCAGTTCTTC
TRBJ1-2	TRBV29-1	NA	NA	CSVDRANYGYTF	TGCAGCGTAGACAGAGCTAACTATGGCTACACCTTC
TRBJ1-5	TRBV10-3	NA	NA	CAIGQLGGNEPQHF	TGTGCCATCGGCCAGTTGGGGGGGAACGAGCCCCAGCATTTT
TRBJ1-1	TRBV5-8	TRBD1	NA	CASSPGQGIWNTEAFF	TGTGCCAGCAGCCCGGGACAGGGGATTTGGAACACTGAAGCTTTCTTT
TRBJ1-5	TRBV6-5	NA	NA	CASRVRGRDQPQHF	TGTGCCAGCCGCGTCCGGGGAAGGGATCAGCCCCAGCATTTT
TRBJ2-1	TRBV5-1	TRBD2	NA	CASSLSAGSNEQFF	TGCGCCAGCAGCTTGTCAGCGGGATCCAATGAGCAGTTCTTC
TRBJ1-5	TRBV6-1	TRBD1	once	CASSETGKGQPQHF	TGTGCCAGCAGTGAGACAGGGAAGGGACAGCCCCAGCATTTT
TRBJ2-1	TRBV5-1	TRBD2	NA	CASSLSSYIAGDYNEQFF	TGCGCCAGCAGCCTCTCTTCTTACATAGCGGGGGACTACAATGAGCAGTTCTTC
TRBJ2-1	TRBV19	TRBD1	NA	CASSIGQGAYNEQFF	TGTGCCAGTAGTATAGGACAGGGGGCCTACAATGAGCAGTTCTTC
TRBJ2-5	TRBV29-1	TRBD2	NA	CSVTGTSGSVTQYF	TGCAGCGTTACAGGGACTAGCGGGAGTGTGACCCAGTACTTC
TRBJ2-6	TRBV5-1	NA	NA	CASSLGFPDSGANVLTF	TGCGCCAGCAGCTTGGGGTTTCCAGACTCTGGGGCCAACGTCCTGACTTTC
TRBJ2-7	TRBV5-1	NA	NA	CASSSNLGRSYEQYF	TGCGCCAGCAGCAGCAATCTGGGGCGGTCCTACGAGCAGTACTTC
TRBJ2-1	TRBV2	TRBD2	NA	CASSERASGGRSEQFF	TGTGCCAGCAGTGAAAGGGCTAGCGGGGGGCGGAGTGAGCAGTTCTTC
TRBJ2-5	TRBV2	NA	once	CASARQSKTETQYF	TGTGCCAGCGCCAGACAGTCCAAAACGGAGACCCAGTACTTC
TRBJ1-2	TRBV19	NA	once	CATLPPGANYGYTF	TGTGCCACCCTACCCCCGGGAGCTAACTATGGCTACACCTTC
TRBJ2-3	TRBV5-4	NA	NA	CASSLGRQRTSTDTQYF	TGTGCCAGCAGCTTAGGTCGACAGCGCACCAGCACAGATACGCAGTATTTT
TRBJ1-5	TRBV6-1	NA	few	CASSDPGNQPQHF	TGTGCCAGCAGTGACCCAGGCAATCAGCCCCAGCATTTT
TRBJ2-5	TRBV4-1	NA	NA	CASSQGGTRVGETQYF	TGCGCCAGCAGCCAAGGAGGAACTAGGGTGGGAGAGACCCAGTACTTC
TRBJ2-3	TRBV11-2	TRBD2	NA	CASSLTGTSGIIEYF	TGTGCCAGCAGCTTGACCGGGACTAGCGGGATTATTGAGTATTTT
TRBJ2-5	TRBV7-9	TRBD2	once	CASSLRSGSMETQYF	TGTGCCAGCAGCTTACGTAGCGGGAGTATGGAGACCCAGTACTTC
TRBJ2-7	TRBV7-2	TRBD2	NA	CASSRGSTTYEQYF	TGTGCCAGCAGCCGCGGGAGCACCACCTACGAGCAGTACTTC
TRBJ1-1	TRBV7-9	TRBD1	NA	CASSPWAATGGTTFF	TGTGCCAGCAGCCCTTGGGCGGCGACAGGGGGCACGACTTTCTTT
TRBJ2-3	TRBV27	NA	NA	CASSLSRLPTDTQYF	TGTGCCAGCAGTTTATCGAGGCTGCCCACAGATACGCAGTATTTT
TRBJ1-2	TRBV15	TRBD1	NA	CATSLGQGGSNRYGYTF	TGTGCCACCAGTCTCGGACAGGGGGGTTCAAATAGGTATGGCTACACCTTC
TRBJ1-4	TRBV6-6	NA	NA	CASSYNRANEKLFF	TGTGCCAGCAGTTACAACAGGGCCAATGAAAAACTGTTTTTT
TRBJ1-6	TRBV6-5	TRBD1	NA	CASSFDRGYNSPLHF	TGTGCCAGCAGCTTCGACAGGGGGTACAATTCACCCCTCCACTTT
TRBJ1-3	TRBV3-1/TRBV3-2	TRBD1	NA	CASSQGTGIRNTIYF	TGTGCCAGCAGCCAAGGGACAGGGATTAGAAACACCATATATTTT
TRBJ2-5	TRBV19	NA	NA	CASSPIPGETQYF	TGTGCCAGTAGCCCTATCCCGGGGGAGACCCAGTACTTC
TRBJ1-4	TRBV19	NA	NA	CASSIDAPVAVDEKLFF	TGTGCCAGTAGTATAGATGCCCCTGTGGCTGTTGATGAAAAACTGTTTTTT
TRBJ1-2	TRBV23-1	TRBD1	NA	CASSPLTGSKVHGYTF	TGCGCCAGCAGTCCATTGACAGGGTCTAAAGTTCATGGCTACACCTTC
TRBJ2-1	TRBV13	TRBD2	NA	CASSPSGRDNEQFF	TGTGCCAGCAGCCCTAGCGGGAGGGACAATGAGCAGTTCTTC
TRBJ1-4	TRBV7-9	NA	NA	CASSLNPGSSNEKLFF	TGTGCCAGCAGCTTGAATCCAGGGTCAAGTAATGAAAAACTGTTTTTT
TRBJ2-2	TRBV24-1	TRBD2	NA	CATSDFPSGRTGELFF	TGTGCCACCAGTGATTTTCCTAGCGGGAGGACCGGGGAGCTGTTTTTT
TRBJ1-1	TRBV12-3/TRBV12-4	NA	NA	CASSFTVNTEAFF	TGTGCCAGCAGTTTTACAGTGAACACTGAAGCTTTCTTT
TRBJ2-1	TRBV4-2	TRBD2	NA	CASSQTSASYNEQFF	TGTGCCAGCAGCCAAACTAGCGCCTCCTACAATGAGCAGTTCTTC
TRBJ2-2	TRBV7-9	TRBD1	NA	CASTGQMNTGELFF	TGTGCCAGCACGGGACAGATGAACACCGGGGAGCTGTTTTTT
TRBJ2-1	TRBV3-1/TRBV3-2	TRBD2	few	CASSQAAGGRLQFF	TGTGCCAGCAGCCAAGCTGCGGGGGGGCGATTGCAGTTCTTC
TRBJ2-2	TRBV10-2	NA	NA	CASRWGTASNTGELFF	TGCGCCAGCAGATGGGGCACAGCTTCGAACACCGGGGAGCTGTTTTTT